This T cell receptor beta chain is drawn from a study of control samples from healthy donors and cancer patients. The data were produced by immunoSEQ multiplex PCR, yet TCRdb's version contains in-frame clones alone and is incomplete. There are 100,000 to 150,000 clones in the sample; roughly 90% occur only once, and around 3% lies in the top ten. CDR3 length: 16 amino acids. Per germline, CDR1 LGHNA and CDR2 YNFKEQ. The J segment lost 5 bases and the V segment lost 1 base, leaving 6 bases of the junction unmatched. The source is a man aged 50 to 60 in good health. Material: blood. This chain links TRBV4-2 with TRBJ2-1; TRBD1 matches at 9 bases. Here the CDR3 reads CASSQAPGTGNNEQFF. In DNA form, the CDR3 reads TGTGCCAGCAGCCAAGCCCCCGGGACAGGGAACAATGAGCAGTTCTTC.